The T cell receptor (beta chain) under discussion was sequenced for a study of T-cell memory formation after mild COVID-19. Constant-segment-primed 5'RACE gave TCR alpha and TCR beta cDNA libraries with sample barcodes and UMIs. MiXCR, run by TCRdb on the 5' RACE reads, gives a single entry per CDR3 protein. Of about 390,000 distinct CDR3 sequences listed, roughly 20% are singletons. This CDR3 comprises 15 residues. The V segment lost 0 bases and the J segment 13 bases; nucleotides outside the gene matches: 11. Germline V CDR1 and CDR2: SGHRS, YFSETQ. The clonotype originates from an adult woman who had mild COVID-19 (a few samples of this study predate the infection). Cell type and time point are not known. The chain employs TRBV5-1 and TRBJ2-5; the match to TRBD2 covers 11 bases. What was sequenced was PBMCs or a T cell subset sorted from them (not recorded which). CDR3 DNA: TGCGCCAGCAGCTTGGCCGTAGTAGCGGGGGGGCCGTGGTACTTC. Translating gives CASSLAVVAGGPWYF.